These 25 T cell receptor beta chains were all obtained from the same sample, sequenced in a study of blood T cell repertoires in COVID-19 (dated by TCRdb to about 2020). The receptor library was made with the immunoSEQ multiplex PCR assay. Entries here come from immuneACCESS through TCRdb and include only in-frame sequences with V and J called. Some clones fail to appear in such tables; in the studies checked, an unresolved V gene covers under half of the shortfall, and the cause of the remainder is unknown. Counted in this sample were about 140,000 clones; about 86% of them appeared once. 7.5% to 8.5% of the sample rests with the top ten. The sequencing input was peripheral blood. Receptor source: a woman aged 60-70 years with acute or convalescent COVID-19.

The chain recombines TRBV2 with TRBJ1-1, with TRBD1 identical over 8 bases. The CDR3 runs 12 residues. The V gene's germline CDR1 is SNHLY and CDR2 FYNNEI. V was pared by 4 bases and J by 11 bases, with 6 bases of the junction left unmatched. The CDR3 loop is CASSVGRGHAFF. The CDR3 DNA follows: TGTGCCAGCAGTGTGGGCAGGGGGCATGCTTTCTTT.

The chain links TRBV3-1 (or the pseudogene TRBV3-2) to TRBJ2-1, with 12 bases matching TRBD2. CDR3 size: 16 residues. The V gene's germline CDR1 is LGHDT and CDR2 YNNKEL (reference sequence). Trimming cost V 1 base and J 9 bases; bases outside gene matches: 7. CDR3 residues: CASSQGGLAGGPEQFF. The CDR3 DNA reads as TGTGCCAGCAGCCAAGGCGGTCTAGCGGGGGGGCCTGAGCAGTTCTTC.

The chain links TRBV12-3 or TRBV12-4 to TRBJ1-5; weak D call: TRBD1 (5 bases). The length of the CDR3 is 12 residues. V was clipped by 7 bases and J by 9 bases, with 13 bases between them. The CDR3 bases are TGTGCCAGCACCTGGGGCGGTTGGCCCCAGCATTTT. Protein: CASTWGGWPQHF.

V gene TRBV5-1 combines with J gene TRBJ2-7; D not resolved. V gave up 1 base and J gave up 3 bases, with 11 bases separating them. CDR3 length: 14 amino acids. Germline V gene lookup returns CDR1 SGHRS and CDR2 YFSETQ. CDR3 nucleotide sequence: TGCGCCAGCAGCTTGAGTCCAGTTGTCTACGAGCAGTACTTC. Translated, it gives CASSLSPVVYEQYF.

The chain recombines TRBV11-3 with TRBJ2-7, with D possibly matching TRBD1 (7 bases). This CDR3 comprises 16 residues. Trimming stripped 3 bases from V and 3 bases from J, with 18 bases between. Germline V CDR1 and CDR2: SGHNT, YENEEA. The CDR3 region has the DNA TGTGCCAGCAGCTTCGTAGCTCAGGGGGGAAACTACGAGCAGTACTTC. This sequence encodes CASSFVAQGGNYEQYF. Filled out from reference TRBV11-3 and TRBJ2-7, the complete variable domain reads EAGVVQSPRYKIIEKKQPVAFWCNPISGHNTLYWYLQNLGQGPELLIRYENEEAVDDSQLPKDRFSAERLKGVDSTLKIQPAELGDSAVYLCASSFVAQGGNYEQYFGPGTRLTVT.

This chain connects TRBV30 to TRBJ1-3, with D hard to call. V lost 3 bases, J lost 3 bases, and 12 bases lay in between. Germline CDR1 reads GTSNPN; CDR2 reads SVGIG (reference sequence). There are 14 residues in the CDR3. In nucleotides, the CDR3 is TGTGCCTGGAGCGGGTCTTTAGGTGGAAACACCATATATTTT. Translating it yields CAWSGSLGGNTIYF.

This chain joins TRBV24-1 and TRBJ2-1, with TRBD1 identical over 10 bases. After removal of 9 bases from V and 8 bases from J, the junction contained 9 bases not matched to a gene. CDR1 and CDR2 from the germline V gene are KGHDR and SFDVKD. The CDR3 is 14 residues long. The CDR3 protein is CATGDRGTMDEQFF. In nucleotides, the CDR3 is TGTGCCACCGGGGACAGGGGTACTATGGATGAGCAGTTCTTC.

J is TRBJ2-5 and V is TRBV10-1; perhaps TRBD2 as D (5 bases). Trimming shortened V by 6 bases and J by 3 bases, and 17 bases separated the two germline ends. The germline V gene encodes CDR1 WNHNN and CDR2 SYGVQD (reference sequence). This CDR3 has 15 residues. This chain's CDR3 is CASSPGRAPEETQYF. CDR3 nucleotide sequence: TGCGCCAGCAGCCCTGGGCGGGCCCCTGAAGAGACCCAGTACTTC.

This clone was counted ten times or more. V is TRBV30 and J is TRBJ1-5; D is ambiguous. Germline V CDR1 and CDR2: GTSNPN, SVGIG (reference sequence). Trimming removed 2 bases at V and 1 base at J, with 6 bases between. The CDR3 length is 13 residues. Here the CDR3 reads CAWSPMSNQPQHF. CDR3 DNA sequence: TGTGCCTGGAGTCCCATGAGCAATCAGCCCCAGCATTTT.

The CDR3 bases are TGTGCCAGCAGCTTCCAAACTAGCGATACGCAGTATTTT. Translating it yields CASSFQTSDTQYF. The chain couples TRBV5-4 to TRBJ2-3; tentative D call: TRBD2 (6 bases). V was pared by 2 bases and J by 6 bases, with 10 bases between. CDR1 and CDR2 from the germline V gene are SGHNT and YYREEE (reference sequence). The CDR3 has 13 residues.

For this clone: One junction end does not reproduce the germline sequence, and a read error may be involved. The chain uses TRBV7-7 and TRBJ2-3, with a possible D match to TRBD1 (5 bases). CDR1 and CDR2 (germline): SSHAT, FNYEAQ (reference sequence). The CDR3 is made up of 18 amino acids. The CDR3 coding sequence is TGTGCTAGCAGCTTAGTAGCCCCAGGGTCAGGTGGGGCAGATACGCAGTATTTT. Translated, it gives CASSLVAPGSGGADTQYF.

The chain uses TRBV27 and TRBJ1-5; maybe TRBD1 (6 bases). The germline CDR1 and CDR2 sequences are MNHEY and SMNVEV (reference sequence). Trimming took 4 bases from V and 4 from J, leaving 14 bases between them. The CDR3 is 15 amino acids. In DNA form, the CDR3 reads TGTGCCAGCAGTTCCAGGGGATTGGGAAATCAGCCCCAGCATTTT. Translated: CASSSRGLGNQPQHF.

The CDR3 coding sequence is TGTGCCAGCAGCTACGGGACTTTTTTCTACGATAATTCACCCCTCCACTTT. This sequence encodes CASSYGTFFYDNSPLHF. The chain employs TRBV7-8 and TRBJ1-6; TRBD1 might be the D (5 bases). Germline V gene lookup returns CDR1 SGHVS and CDR2 FQNEAQ. Trimming removed 4 bases from V and 5 bases from J, with 18 bases in between. The CDR3 totals 17 residues.

This sequence joins TRBV6-5 and TRBJ2-7; 8 nucleotides agree with TRBD2. The junction had 9 bases not matched to a gene; V was cut back by 6 bases and J by 5 bases. Germline CDR1 is MNHEY and CDR2 is SVGAGI. The CDR3 contains 14 residues. CDR3 DNA sequence: TGTGCCAGCAGCGAGCGACTAGCGTTAGACGAGCAGTACTTC. Translated: CASSERLALDEQYF.

The chain employs TRBV5-1 and TRBJ1-4, with 7 bases identical to TRBD1. The CDR3 is made up of 14 amino acids. V lost 0 bases to trimming and J lost 7 bases; unmatched junction nucleotides: 3. The germline CDR1 and CDR2 sequences are SGHRS and YFSETQ. The CDR3 protein is CASSLDRGFEKLFF. Written as DNA, the CDR3 is TGCGCCAGCAGCTTGGACAGGGGTTTTGAAAAACTGTTTTTT.

The rearrangement uses TRBV5-1 and TRBJ2-1, with D possibly being TRBD1 (5 bases). This CDR3 has 13 amino acids. V lost 0 bases to trimming and J lost 5 bases, with 6 bases between them. Germline lookup yields CDR1 SGHRS and CDR2 YFSETQ. The CDR3 sequence is CASSLVGDNEQFF. CDR3 nucleotide sequence: TGCGCCAGCAGCTTGGTAGGGGACAATGAGCAGTTCTTC.

The chain couples TRBV6-5 to TRBJ2-5, with 7 positions matching TRBD2. Germline trimming cut 0 bases from V and 9 bases from J; bases unmatched to any gene: 7. Germline V gene lookup returns CDR1 MNHEY and CDR2 SVGAGI. The CDR3 is made up of 14 amino acids. CDR3: CASSYSRDGRAQYF. CDR3 coding DNA: TGTGCCAGCAGTTACTCGAGGGATGGGAGGGCCCAGTACTTC.

V usage is TRBV6-6 and J usage is TRBJ2-5; 13 bases match TRBD2. Per germline, CDR1 MNHNY and CDR2 SVGAGI (reference sequence). The CDR3 has 17 residues. V lost 4 bases to trimming and J lost 7 bases; unmatched junction nucleotides: 12. The CDR3 region has the DNA TGTGCCAGCAGTTTTTCTCCGGGACTAGCGGGGACGGGGACCCAGTACTTC. Its protein is CASSFSPGLAGTGTQYF.

The chain has TRBV15 and TRBJ1-2; D gene unclear. Trimming left V 1 base short and J 5 bases short, with 8 bases between. The CDR3 extends over 13 amino acids. Germline assignment: CDR1 LNHNV and CDR2 YYDKDF (reference sequence). CDR3 sequence reads: CATSRARPYGYTF. CDR3 bases: TGTGCCACCAGCAGAGCGAGGCCATATGGCTACACCTTC.

The rearrangement links TRBV10-3 to TRBJ2-7; 9 nucleotides align to TRBD1. After removal of 6 bases from V and 3 bases from J, the junction contained 6 bases not matched to a gene. The germline CDR1 and CDR2 sequences are ENHRY and SYGVKD. The CDR3 is 14 amino acids. CDR3 residues: CAIRNGQGNYEQYF. CDR3 DNA: TGTGCCATCAGGAACGGACAGGGGAACTACGAGCAGTACTTC.

CDR3 bases: TGTGCCACTGGGCGGGGGGCAGTCTACGAGCAGTACTTC. Residues: CATGRGAVYEQYF. The rearrangement links TRBV12-3 or TRBV12-4 to TRBJ2-7; 8 nucleotides align to TRBD2. This CDR3 has 13 residues. The ends lost 10 bases at V and 3 bases at J; junction bases unmatched: 8.

V is TRBV27 and J is TRBJ2-2; a possible D gene is TRBD2 (5 bases). CDR1 is MNHEY, CDR2 SMNVEV, per germline (reference sequence). The CDR3 spans 14 residues. V was clipped by 2 bases and J by 5 bases, with 9 bases between them. The CDR3 reads CASSLEGWTGELFF. Written as DNA, the CDR3 is TGTGCCAGCAGTTTAGAGGGATGGACCGGGGAGCTGTTTTTT.

The genes are TRBV27 and TRBJ2-3; D might be TRBD2 (6 bases). The CDR3 is made up of 18 amino acids. Germline lookup yields CDR1 MNHEY and CDR2 SMNVEV (reference sequence). V dropped 1 base and J dropped 2 bases, with 19 bases sitting between them. CDR3 residues: CASSLFGVAGRITDTQYF. The CDR3 coding sequence is TGTGCCAGCAGTTTATTCGGGGTCGCGGGACGGATCACAGATACGCAGTATTTT.

This chain uses TRBV5-1 with TRBJ2-7; tentatively, D is TRBD1 (5 bases). The CDR3 loop spans 14 amino acids. Trimming took 2 bases from V and 4 from J, leaving 13 bases between them. The germline V gene has CDR1 SGHRS and CDR2 YFSETQ. The CDR3 DNA follows: TGCGCCAGCAGCTTCATAGGACATCAATACGAGCAGTACTTC. It translates to CASSFIGHQYEQYF.

This clone has a handful of counts. V gene TRBV28 combines with J gene TRBJ2-2; 7 bases fit TRBD1. With 3 bases clipped from V and 6 bases from J, the junction kept 10 bases outside the gene matches. CDR1 and CDR2 from the germline V gene are MDHEN and SYDVKM. This CDR3 is 16 amino acids long. The CDR3 reads CASSLDPPTGSGELFF. CDR3 DNA: TGTGCCAGCAGTTTGGATCCCCCGACAGGGTCCGGGGAGCTGTTTTTT.